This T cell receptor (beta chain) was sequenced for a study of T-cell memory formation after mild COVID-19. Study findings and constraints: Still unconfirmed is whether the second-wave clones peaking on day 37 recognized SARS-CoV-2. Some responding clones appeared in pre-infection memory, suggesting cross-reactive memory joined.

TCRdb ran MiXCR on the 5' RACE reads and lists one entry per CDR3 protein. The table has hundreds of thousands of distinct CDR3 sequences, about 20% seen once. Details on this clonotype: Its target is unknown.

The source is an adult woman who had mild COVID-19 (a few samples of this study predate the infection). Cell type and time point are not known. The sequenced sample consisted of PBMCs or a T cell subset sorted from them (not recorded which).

CDR3 in DNA: TGCAGTGCTCGGAGCAGGGGCTTGGGCTACACCTTC. Its protein is CSARSRGLGYTF. This chain uses TRBV20-1 with TRBJ1-2; D possibly corresponds to TRBD1 (6 bases). Germline V lookup: CDR1 DFQATT, CDR2 SNEGSKA (reference sequence). The ends were cut back, 5 bases at V and 8 bases at J, with 15 bases in the middle. This CDR3 is built from 12 residues.